The 19 T cell receptor beta chains in this list originate from one sample, sequenced in a study of blood T cells in healthy people across ages. PCR was performed a second time for about 6 to 12 cycles using a sample-barcoded 5' primer and a J-beta primer mix. TCRdb fed the 5' RACE reads into MiXCR, producing one record per CDR3 protein. The sample shows some 1.7 million distinct CDR3 sequences, 28% of them seen only once. The material sequenced was blood. The receptors were gathered from a woman in her twenties or thirties in good health.

This clonotype appeared many times. This sequence joins TRBV12-3 or TRBV12-4 and TRBJ2-7; D possibly corresponds to TRBD1 (6 bases). The CDR3 extends over 14 amino acids. V was clipped by 5 bases and J by 0 bases, with 11 bases between them. The CDR3 sequence: CASSAQGSSYEQYF. The DNA for the CDR3 is TGTGCCAGCAGTGCACAGGGTAGCTCCTACGAGCAGTACTTC.

The CDR3 is CASSRGRVGSYEQYF. The CDR3 nucleotides read TGTGCCAGCAGTCGGGGAAGGGTGGGGTCCTACGAGCAGTACTTC. V is TRBV28 and J is TRBJ2-7; tentatively, D is TRBD2 (5 bases). The V gene lost 5 bases and the J gene lost 1 base, with 15 bases spanning the gap. The CDR3 contains 15 residues. CDR1 and CDR2 (germline): MDHEN, SYDVKM.

The chain combines TRBV7-2 with TRBJ2-1; TRBD2 might be the D (6 bases). Germline V gene data show CDR1 as SGHTA and CDR2 as FQGNSA. The CDR3 extends over 16 amino acids. The V end lost 5 bases, the J end lost 3 bases, and 17 bases lay between the germline ends. For the CDR3, the DNA is TGTGCCAGCAGCCCACGCGGGGTGCAAGTCTACAATGAGCAGTTCTTC. Translated: CASSPRGVQVYNEQFF.

The gene calls are TRBV20-1 and TRBJ1-5, with D possibly TRBD1 on 6 matching bases. The CDR3 length is 17 residues. CDR1 and CDR2 (germline): DFQATT, SNEGSKA (reference sequence). Trimming pared 6 bases from V and 0 bases from J, leaving 21 bases between. The CDR3, as DNA: TGCAGTGCACATCTTGGATTCGGACAGAATAGCAATCAGCCCCAGCATTTT. This encodes CSAHLGFGQNSNQPQHF.

The chain recombines TRBV3-1 with TRBJ2-1; D possibly corresponds to TRBD1 (5 bases). This CDR3 contains 16 residues. Germline V gene data show CDR1 as LGHDT and CDR2 as YNNKEL (reference sequence). Trimming removed 1 base from V and 8 bases from J, with 18 bases in between. CDR3 sequence (DNA): TGTGCCAGCAGCCAAGGGGGCCAGCGAGTTGGGGATGAGCAGTTCTTC. Encoded protein: CASSQGGQRVGDEQFF.

In its sample, this clonotype was seen once. Mismatch with germline at one junction end may stem from a read error. The chain combines TRBV28 with TRBJ2-3; D perhaps matches TRBD1 (5 bases). Germline V CDR1 and CDR2: MDHEN, SYDVKM. CDR3 length: 15 residues. CDR3 nucleotides: TGTGCCAGCAGTTTAGGGGTTTTAAAAACAGGTACGCAATATTTT. This sequence encodes CASSLGVLKTGTQYF.

This clonotype was observed a few times. The chain couples TRBV12-3 or TRBV12-4 to TRBJ1-1; D uncertain. The CDR3 runs 11 residues. The ends were cut back, 3 bases at V and 7 bases at J, with 6 bases in the middle. The CDR3 nucleotides are TGTGCCAGCAGTTTTGGACTTGAAGCTTTCTTT. Protein sequence: CASSFGLEAFF.

V and J are TRBV12-3 or TRBV12-4 and TRBJ2-4, with D possibly being TRBD1 or TRBD2 (5 bases each). Trimming left V 3 bases short and J 13 bases short, with 22 bases between. The CDR3 covers 15 residues. The CDR3 coding sequence is TGTGCCAGCAGTTTTAGAAACAGGAGGAACAATGAGCAGTACTTC. Its translation is CASSFRNRRNNEQYF.

The chain couples TRBV6-2 or TRBV6-3 to TRBJ2-1, with D perhaps matching TRBD2 (7 bases). Trimming shortened V by 6 bases and J by 8 bases, and 17 bases separated the two germline ends. Germline V gene lookup returns CDR1 MNHEY and CDR2 SVGEGT. The CDR3 totals 14 residues. CDR3 sequence: CASSRGALLDEQFF. In DNA form, the CDR3 reads TGTGCCAGCAGCCGGGGGGCCCTATTGGATGAGCAGTTCTTC.

The chain has TRBV13 and TRBJ2-7; 7 nucleotides match TRBD2. This CDR3 has 13 residues. V dropped 3 bases and J dropped 6; count of bases not matched to a gene: 5. Germline V CDR1 and CDR2: PRHDT, FYEKMQ (reference sequence). CDR3 sequence: CASSLGGNIEQYF. The DNA of the CDR3 is TGTGCCAGCAGCTTGGGAGGGAACATCGAGCAGTACTTC.

This clonotype appeared many times. V gene TRBV15 combines with J gene TRBJ1-3; maybe TRBD1 (5 bases). The V gene's germline CDR1 is LNHNV and CDR2 YYDKDF (reference sequence). CDR3 length: 17 amino acids. V was clipped by 0 bases and J by 0 bases, with 12 bases between them. The CDR3 loop is CATSRDLGRVSGNTIYF. CDR3 coding DNA: TGTGCCACCAGCAGAGATCTGGGACGGGTCTCTGGAAACACCATATATTTT.

The rearrangement links TRBV5-1 to TRBJ2-2; 12 bases align to TRBD2. Germline lookup yields CDR1 SGHRS and CDR2 YFSETQ. The CDR3 covers 17 residues. Losses at the gene ends were 0 bases for V and 5 bases for J; bases not matched to a gene: 5. DNA for the CDR3: TGCGCCAGCAGCTTGGGACTAGCGGGGGCCCGAACCGGGGAGCTGTTTTTT. Translated, it gives CASSLGLAGARTGELFF.

The V gene is TRBV20-1, the J gene TRBJ2-1; 9 bases map to TRBD2. CDR3 length equals 18 residues. The germline V gene has CDR1 DFQATT and CDR2 SNEGSKA (reference sequence). V gave up 2 bases and J gave up 1 base; unmatched junction bases: 12. The CDR3 protein is CSARSGASGASSYNEQFF. In DNA form, the CDR3 reads TGCAGTGCTAGATCCGGGGCTAGCGGGGCTAGTTCCTACAATGAGCAGTTCTTC.

Details on this clonotype: This could be a read error, since a much larger clone is one nucleotide away. This chain links TRBV12-3 or TRBV12-4 with TRBJ1-2, with a possible D match to TRBD1 (6 bases). CDR3 length: 14 residues. The CDR3: CANSWGRDTYGYTF. The CDR3 bases are TGTGCCAACAGTTGGGGGAGGGACACCTATGGCTACACCTTC.

This clonotype occurred many times. The rearrangement uses TRBV7-9 and TRBJ2-7, with D perhaps matching TRBD1 (6 bases). V was trimmed by 3 bases and J by 5 bases, leaving 11 bases between them. Germline assignment: CDR1 SEHNR and CDR2 FQNEAQ (reference sequence). There are 13 residues in the CDR3. In DNA, the CDR3 is TGTGCCAGCAGCTTGGGGGCGTCGGACGAGCAGTACTTC. Translated: CASSLGASDEQYF.

The V call is TRBV7-2, the J call TRBJ2-1; 13 nucleotides align to TRBD2. The trim removed 5 bases at V and 9 bases at J, leaving 7 bases unmatched. The CDR3 contains 15 residues. The germline CDR1 and CDR2 sequences are SGHTA and FQGNSA. As DNA, the CDR3 is TGTGCCAGCAGCACTAGCGGGGGGGCTAGTTTTGAGCAGTTCTTC. Amino acid sequence: CASSTSGGASFEQFF.

As regards this clonotype: A much bigger clone sits one base away, suggesting this may be a read error. This likely comes from a read error, as the CDR3 has no conserved phenylalanine or tryptophan at its end. V usage is TRBV29-1 and J usage is TRBJ2-1, with 7 bases aligning to TRBD2. The germline CDR1 and CDR2 sequences are SQVTM and ANQGSEA. This CDR3 is 13 amino acids long. J lost 9 bases, V lost 4 bases, and 9 bases had no gene match. CDR3 protein: CSVGLAQFAEQFV. The DNA for the CDR3 is TGCAGCGTTGGACTAGCTCAGTTCGCTGAGCAGTTCGTC.

This CDR3 is CASSQEYYQAGLAKYNEQFF. CDR3 in DNA: TGTGCCAGCAGCCAAGAGTATTATCAGGCCGGACTAGCGAAGTACAATGAGCAGTTCTTC. The V and J genes are TRBV3-1 and TRBJ2-1, with 9 bases identical to TRBD2. CDR1 and CDR2 from the germline V gene are LGHDT and YNNKEL (reference sequence). V shed 0 bases and J 4 bases; nucleotides not matched to a gene: 16. The CDR3 has 20 residues.

This chain connects TRBV12-3 or TRBV12-4 to TRBJ1-2; possibly TRBD1 for D (5 bases). The CDR3 is made up of 13 amino acids. The ends were cut back, 5 bases at V and 7 bases at J, with 14 bases in the middle. The CDR3 bases are TGTGCCAGCAGTAACTATCCAGGGAGTGGCTACACCTTC. Amino acids: CASSNYPGSGYTF.